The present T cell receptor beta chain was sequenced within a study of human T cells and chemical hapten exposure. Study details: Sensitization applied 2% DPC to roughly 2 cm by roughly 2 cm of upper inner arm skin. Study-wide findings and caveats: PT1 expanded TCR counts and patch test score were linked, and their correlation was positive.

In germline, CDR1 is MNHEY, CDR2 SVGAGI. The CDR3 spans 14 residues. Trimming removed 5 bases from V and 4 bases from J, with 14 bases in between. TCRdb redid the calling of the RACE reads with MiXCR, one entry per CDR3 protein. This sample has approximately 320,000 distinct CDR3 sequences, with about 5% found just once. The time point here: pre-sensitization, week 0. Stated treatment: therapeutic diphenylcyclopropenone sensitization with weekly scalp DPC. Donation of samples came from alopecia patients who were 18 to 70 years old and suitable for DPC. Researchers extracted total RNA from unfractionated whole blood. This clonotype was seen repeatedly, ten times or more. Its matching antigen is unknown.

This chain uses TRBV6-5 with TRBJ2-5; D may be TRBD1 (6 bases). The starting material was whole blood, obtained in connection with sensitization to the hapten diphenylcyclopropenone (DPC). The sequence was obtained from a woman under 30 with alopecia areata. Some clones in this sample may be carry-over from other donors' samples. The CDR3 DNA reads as TGTGCCAGCAGTAGCTACAGGGAACGAGAGACCCAGTACTTC. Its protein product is CASSSYRERETQYF.